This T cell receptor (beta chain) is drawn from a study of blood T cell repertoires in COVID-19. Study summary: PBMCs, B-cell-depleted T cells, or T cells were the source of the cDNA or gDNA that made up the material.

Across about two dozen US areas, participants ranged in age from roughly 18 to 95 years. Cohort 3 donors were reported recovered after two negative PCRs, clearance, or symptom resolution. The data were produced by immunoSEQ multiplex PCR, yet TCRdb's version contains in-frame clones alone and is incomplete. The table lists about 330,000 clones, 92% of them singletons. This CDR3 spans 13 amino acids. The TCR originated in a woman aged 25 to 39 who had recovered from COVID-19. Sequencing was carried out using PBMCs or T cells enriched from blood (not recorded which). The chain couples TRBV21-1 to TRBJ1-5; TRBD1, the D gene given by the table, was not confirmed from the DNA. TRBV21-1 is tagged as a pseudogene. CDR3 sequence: CASSISSQQPQHF. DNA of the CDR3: TGTGCCAGCAGCATCTCCAGTCAGCAGCCCCAGCATTTT.